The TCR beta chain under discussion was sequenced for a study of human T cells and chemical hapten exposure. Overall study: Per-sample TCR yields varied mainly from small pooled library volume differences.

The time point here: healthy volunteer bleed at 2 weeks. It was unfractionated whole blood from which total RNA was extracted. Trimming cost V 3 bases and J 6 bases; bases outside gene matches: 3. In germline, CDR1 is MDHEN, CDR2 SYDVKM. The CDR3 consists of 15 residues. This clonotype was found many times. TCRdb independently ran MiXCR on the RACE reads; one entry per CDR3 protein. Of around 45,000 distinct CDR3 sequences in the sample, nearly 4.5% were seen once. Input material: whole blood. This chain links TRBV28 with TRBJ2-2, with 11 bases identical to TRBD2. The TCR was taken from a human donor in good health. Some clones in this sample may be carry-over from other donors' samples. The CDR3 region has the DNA TGTGCCAGCAGTTTGACTAGCGGGAATGCCGGGGAGCTGTTTTTT. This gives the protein CASSLTSGNAGELFF.